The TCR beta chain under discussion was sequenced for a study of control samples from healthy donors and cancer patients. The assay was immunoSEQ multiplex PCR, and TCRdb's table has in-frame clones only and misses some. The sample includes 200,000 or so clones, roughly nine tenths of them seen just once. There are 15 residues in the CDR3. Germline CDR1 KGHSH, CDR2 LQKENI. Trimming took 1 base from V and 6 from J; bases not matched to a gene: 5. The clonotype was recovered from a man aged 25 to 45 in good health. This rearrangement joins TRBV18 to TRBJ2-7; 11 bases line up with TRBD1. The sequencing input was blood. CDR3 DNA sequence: TGTGCCAGCTCACCACTTGGACAGGGGGCTCGCGAGCAGTACTTC. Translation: CASSPLGQGAREQYF.